The next 7 T cell receptor beta chains were all read from a single sample in a study of human T cells and chemical hapten exposure. Using its own MiXCR run on the RACE reads, TCRdb lists one record per CDR3 protein. The sample has 150,000 to 200,000 distinct CDR3 sequences; under 35% are singletons. The time point is: pre-sensitization, week 0. Noted treatment: therapeutic diphenylcyclopropenone sensitization with weekly scalp DPC. Sequenced here: whole blood, sampled in connection with sensitization to the hapten diphenylcyclopropenone (DPC). Receptors originate from a woman aged 25 to 39 with alopecia areata. Some clones in this sample may be carry-over from other donors' samples.

In its sample, this clonotype was seen a few times. The chain couples TRBV29-1 to TRBJ2-2; 7 bases are a match to TRBD1. Germline CDR1 is SQVTM and CDR2 is ANQGSEA. The CDR3 consists of 13 residues. V trimming: 3 bases; J trimming: 4 bases; junction bases outside the gene matches: 2. The CDR3 sequence: CSVEDRLTGELFF. The CDR3 nucleotides read TGCAGCGTTGAGGACAGGCTCACCGGGGAGCTGTTTTTT.

This clonotype has just a few counts. This chain connects TRBV6-1 to TRBJ2-3, with TRBD2 identical over 11 bases. From germline, CDR1 is MNHNS and CDR2 SASEGT. The CDR3 consists of 16 residues. Trimming at V came to 5 bases and at J to 4 bases, leaving 8 bases not matched to a gene. As DNA, the CDR3 is TGTGCCAGCAGTCCACAACTAGCGGGAGCTCCAGATACGCAGTATTTT. Its translation is CASSPQLAGAPDTQYF.

This clonotype was recorded a few times. The chain carries TRBV7-9 and TRBJ1-1; perhaps TRBD1 as D (5 bases). CDR1 and CDR2 (germline): SEHNR, FQNEAQ (reference sequence). The germline V and J ends were trimmed by 4 bases and 3 bases, with 12 bases remaining between them. The CDR3 runs 14 residues. CDR3 residues: CASSWDGWYTEAFF. For the CDR3, the DNA is TGTGCCAGCAGCTGGGACGGATGGTACACTGAAGCTTTCTTT.

J is TRBJ2-1 and V is TRBV28, with TRBD2 matching over 9 bases. In germline, CDR1 is MDHEN, CDR2 SYDVKM. V shed 2 bases, J shed 7 bases, and the junction held 12 bases outside the gene matches. CDR3 length equals 17 residues. CDR3 coding DNA: TGTGCCAGCAGTTTAGGGGCTAGCGGGACGATTATGAATGAGCAGTTCTTC. Translation gives CASSLGASGTIMNEQFF.

The genes are TRBV4-2 and TRBJ2-7; D possibly matches TRBD1 or TRBD2 (5 bases each). The germline V gene has CDR1 LGHNA and CDR2 YNFKEQ. The CDR3 runs to 16 residues. V was cut by 0 bases and J by 0 bases, with 12 bases left in between. CDR3 nucleotide sequence: TGTGCCAGCAGCCAAGATGGGGGACGTAGCTCCTACGAGCAGTACTTC. Translated, it gives CASSQDGGRSSYEQYF.

This clonotype occurred a few times. The V gene is TRBV28, the J gene TRBJ1-2; no clear D gene. The CDR3 is 14 residues long. V gave up 1 base and J gave up 4 bases, with 10 bases separating them. Germline CDR1 is MDHEN and CDR2 is SYDVKM. The CDR3 nucleotides are TGTGCCAGCAGTTTATTTTTGCAGCCCTATGGCTACACCTTC. It specifies CASSLFLQPYGYTF.

The rearrangement joins TRBV4-2 to TRBJ1-3; unclear D gene. The CDR3 is 15 amino acids. Germline values: CDR1 LGHNA, CDR2 YNFKEQ. The V gene lost 0 bases and the J gene lost 0 bases, with 6 bases spanning the gap. In DNA, the CDR3 is TGTGCCAGCAGCCAAGATCAGGTCTCTGGAAACACCATATATTTT. This encodes CASSQDQVSGNTIYF.